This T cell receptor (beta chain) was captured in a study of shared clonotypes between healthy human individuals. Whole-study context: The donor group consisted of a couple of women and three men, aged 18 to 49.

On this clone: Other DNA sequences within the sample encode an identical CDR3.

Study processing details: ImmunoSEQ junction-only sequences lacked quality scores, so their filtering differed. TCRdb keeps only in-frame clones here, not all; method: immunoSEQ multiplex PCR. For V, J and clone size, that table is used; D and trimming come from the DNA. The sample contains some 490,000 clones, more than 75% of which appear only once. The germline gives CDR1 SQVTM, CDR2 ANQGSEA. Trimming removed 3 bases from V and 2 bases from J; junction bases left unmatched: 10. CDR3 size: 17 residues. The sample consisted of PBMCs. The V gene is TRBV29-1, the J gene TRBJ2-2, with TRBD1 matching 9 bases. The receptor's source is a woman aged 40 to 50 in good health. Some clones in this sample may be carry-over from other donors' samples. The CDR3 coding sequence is TGCAGCGTTGAGGGTCTAATGGGACAGGGAAACACCGGGGAGCTGTTTTTT. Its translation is CSVEGLMGQGNTGELFF.